This T cell receptor beta chain was profiled in a study of T cell changes during pregnancy in multiple sclerosis. Clones were sequenced by immunoSEQ multiplex PCR, and TCRdb holds only the in-frame ones, with some missing. Of 30,000 to 45,000 clones in the sample, 75% to 95% were seen once. The CDR3 is 15 amino acids. Looked up from germline, CDR1 is MRHNA and CDR2 is SNTAGT. V trimming: 6 bases; J trimming: 0 bases; junction bases outside the gene matches: 5. Source: CD4+ T cells from peripheral blood mononuclear cells, taken in the third trimester of pregnancy. The chain uses TRBV6-4 and TRBJ1-1; 9 bases align to TRBD1. This receptor was obtained from a female donor with multiple sclerosis, enrolled in a pregnancy study. Written as DNA, the CDR3 is TGTGCCAGCAGCCGGGACAGGGATGTGAACACTGAAGCTTTCTTT. It specifies CASSRDRDVNTEAFF.